This entry concerns a single TCR beta chain. Its antigen is undetermined. The cDNA was produced through 5'RACE with 10-nucleotide random UMIs. MiXCR was run by TCRdb on the 5' RACE reads, yielding one entry per CDR3 protein. Seen here are about 66,000 distinct CDR3 sequences, roughly 5.5% observed once, and the top ten hold approximately 2.6%. Germline CDR1 reads GTSNPN; CDR2 reads SVGIG (reference sequence). There are 12 residues in the CDR3. V was cut by 0 bases and J by 4 bases, with 5 bases left in between. These data originate in a study of neurological immune-mediated disorders. Study conclusions and caveats: The level of TCR clonal expansion was highest in patients with HTLV-1-associated myelopathy and lowest in multiple sclerosis, where it fell below the level seen in healthy controls.

The sample taken for sequencing was PBMCs. The TCR was taken from a woman in her thirties with multiple sclerosis. The gene calls are TRBV30 and TRBJ2-3, with D unresolved. DNA for the CDR3: TGTGCCTGGAGTGTTTCTGCAGATACGCAGTATTTT. Protein sequence: CAWSVSADTQYF.